This T cell receptor beta chain was captured by sequencing in a study of radiotherapy plus CTLA-4 blockade in lung cancer. The assay was immunoSEQ multiplex PCR, and TCRdb's table has in-frame clones only and misses some. Counted here are tens of thousands of clones, 60% to 85% occurring once; the ten biggest clones make up 3% to 4.5%. This CDR3 contains 18 residues. J lost 3 bases, V lost 0 bases, and 10 bases had no gene match. Germline V gives CDR1 SGDLS, CDR2 YYNGEE. The chain couples TRBV9 to TRBJ2-3; 10 nucleotides align to TRBD2. The TCR comes from a human donor with non-small cell lung cancer who had a partial response to radiotherapy plus ipilimumab. Some clones in this sample may be carry-over from other donors' samples. Specimen: peripheral blood, collected from a patient treated with radiotherapy plus ipilimumab. Here the CDR3 reads CASSVGNLAGVWTDTQYF. The DNA for the CDR3 is TGTGCCAGCAGCGTAGGTAACCTAGCGGGAGTATGGACAGATACGCAGTATTTT.